The 31 T cell receptor beta chains below come from one sample, sequenced in a study of beta chain features in type 1 diabetes. These receptors' antigens are unknown. What was sequenced were expressed TCRB transcripts, since all of the isolated RNA had been reverse transcribed. TCRdb's table, derived via immunoSEQ multiplex PCR, lists solely in-frame clones and lacks some. The profile shows tens of thousands of clones, 49% of them singletons. Broader study findings: A moderate, significant TCRB CDR3 shortening appeared in type 1 diabetes across four CD4+ subsets.

Sequencing used central memory CD4+ T cells from blood. All receptors derive from a man aged 30-40 years with type 1 diabetes.

The chain links TRBV6-6 to TRBJ2-7, with a tentative D call TRBD2 (5 bases). The CDR3 totals 15 residues. Deletions cut 4 bases from V and 3 bases from J, with 16 bases between. Germline V gene sequence: CDR1 MNHNY, CDR2 SVGAGI (reference sequence). The CDR3 DNA reads TGTGCCAGCAGTTCCAAAGGTGGACGGGGCTACGAGCAGTACTTC. This gives the protein CASSSKGGRGYEQYF.

This clone was counted only a few times. The chain has TRBV6-1 and TRBJ1-2; 8 positions agree with TRBD1. Trimming removed 4 bases from V and 1 base from J; junction bases left unmatched: 5. From germline, CDR1 is MNHNS and CDR2 SASEGT. This CDR3 has 15 residues. In DNA, the CDR3 is TGTGCCAGCAGTGTGGGGGACAGGCTTAACTATGGCTACACCTTC. It is translated as CASSVGDRLNYGYTF.

This clone was counted a few times. This chain connects TRBV6-6 to TRBJ1-2; D not resolved. Germline V gene data show CDR1 as MNHNY and CDR2 as SVGAGI (reference sequence). The CDR3 contains 13 residues. Trimming shortened V by 7 bases and J by 4 bases, and 13 bases separated the two germline ends. As DNA, the CDR3 is TGTGCCAGCACCCCACAGTTTACCTATGGCTACACCTTC. This translates into CASTPQFTYGYTF.

The V gene is TRBV2, the J gene TRBJ2-7, with 14 nucleotides matching TRBD2. There are 14 residues in the CDR3. Per the germline V gene, CDR1 is SNHLY and CDR2 is FYNNEI. V trimming: 10 bases; J trimming: 7 bases; junction bases outside the gene matches: 9. The CDR3 DNA follows: TGTGCCACCCGACTAGCGGGAGGGCCTAGGGAGCAGTACTTC. This sequence encodes CATRLAGGPREQYF.

CDR3 sequence reads: CASTWGGALDTGELFF. For the CDR3, the DNA is TGTGCCAGCACCTGGGGGGGGGCTCTGGACACCGGGGAGCTGTTTTTT. The rearrangement links TRBV7-9 to TRBJ2-2; D is possibly TRBD2 (7 bases). V dropped 7 bases and J dropped 3 bases, with 18 bases sitting between them. This CDR3 spans 16 amino acids. Germline V gene lookup returns CDR1 SEHNR and CDR2 FQNEAQ (reference sequence). The entire variable domain, with the rest obtained from reference TRBV7-9 and TRBJ2-2, is as follows: DTGVSQNPRHKITKRGQNVTFRCDPISEHNRLYWYRQTLGQGPEFLTYFQNEAQLEKSRLLSDRFSAERPKGSFSTLEIQRTEQGDSAMYLCASTWGGALDTGELFFGEGSRLTVL.

The CDR3 here is CASSRERQGRDYGYTF. The CDR3 DNA sequence: TGTGCCAGTAGTAGAGAGAGACAGGGTAGGGACTATGGCTACACCTTC. The chain joins TRBV19 to TRBJ1-2, with TRBD1 matching over 7 bases. Trimming at V came to 4 bases and at J to 3 bases, leaving 11 bases not matched to a gene. This CDR3 contains 16 residues. From germline, CDR1 is LNHDA and CDR2 SQIVND (reference sequence).

V and J are TRBV10-3 and TRBJ1-1; 10 nucleotides match TRBD1. This CDR3 has 14 amino acids. From germline, CDR1 is ENHRY and CDR2 SYGVKD. Trimming removed 4 bases from V and 1 base from J; junction bases left unmatched: 0. The CDR3 coding sequence is TGTGCCATCAGTGGGGACAGGGGGAACACTGAAGCTTTCTTT. Protein: CAISGDRGNTEAFF.

In this sample, this clone turned up a few times. V gene TRBV2 combines with J gene TRBJ1-2, with D possibly being TRBD1 (6 bases). Trimming shortened V by 7 bases and J by 3 bases, and 12 bases separated the two germline ends. This CDR3 contains 13 residues. CDR1 is SNHLY, CDR2 FYNNEI, per germline. The CDR3 DNA reads TGTGCCAGCAACGACAGGTTCGACTATGGCTACACCTTC. Residues: CASNDRFDYGYTF. Full variable domain (rest looked up from reference TRBV2 and TRBJ1-2): EPEVTQTPSHQVTQMGQEVILRCVPISNHLYFYWYRQILGQKVEFLVSFYNNEISEKSEIFDDQFSVERPDGSNFTLKIRSTKLEDSAMYFCASNDRFDYGYTFGSGTRLTVV.

The V and J genes are TRBV11-2 and TRBJ2-3, with 7 bases fitting TRBD1. The junction had 6 bases not matched to a gene; V was cut back by 1 base and J by 2 bases. The CDR3 runs to 16 residues. Germline lookup yields CDR1 SGHAT and CDR2 FQNNGV. The CDR3 DNA is TGTGCCAGCAGCTTAGCCCACGGGACAGCCACAGATACGCAGTATTTT. Its translation is CASSLAHGTATDTQYF.

The genes are TRBV9 and TRBJ2-3; D might be TRBD1 (5 bases). Germline V lookup: CDR1 SGDLS, CDR2 YYNGEE. The CDR3 covers 16 residues. V gave up 4 bases and J gave up 0 bases, with 15 bases separating them. The CDR3 reads CASSKHRKASTDTQYF. The DNA of the CDR3 is TGTGCCAGCAGCAAACACAGGAAAGCTAGCACAGATACGCAGTATTTT.

This chain joins TRBV15 and TRBJ2-3; D remains ambiguous. Trimming shortened V by 0 bases and J by 8 bases, and 6 bases separated the two germline ends. The germline CDR1 and CDR2 sequences are LNHNV and YYDKDF (reference sequence). CDR3 size: 12 residues. For the CDR3, the DNA is TGTGCCACCAGCAGAGATTCCGGTACGCAGTATTTT. Protein sequence: CATSRDSGTQYF.

This clone was picked up a small number of times. The chain joins TRBV6-6 to TRBJ1-5; D unclear. CDR3 length equals 15 residues. Germline CDR1 is MNHNY and CDR2 is SVGAGI (reference sequence). V gave up 4 bases and J gave up 5 bases, with 15 bases separating them. The CDR3, as DNA: TGTGCCAGCAGTTCTACTGCTAAAACTTATCAGCCCCAGCATTTT. It encodes CASSSTAKTYQPQHF.

This chain connects TRBV4-2 to TRBJ2-4, with a tentative D call TRBD2 (5 bases). Trimming stripped 0 bases from V and 1 base from J, with 10 bases between. This CDR3 has 16 residues. In germline, CDR1 is LGHNA, CDR2 YNFKEQ. DNA for the CDR3: TGTGCCAGCAGCCAAGATCGGGTAGCGGCCAAAAACATTCAGTACTTC. Protein: CASSQDRVAAKNIQYF.

This clone has just a few counts. V usage is TRBV29-1 and J usage is TRBJ2-2; TRBD2 aligns across 7 bases. The CDR3 has 15 amino acids. V was clipped by 5 bases and J by 6 bases; unmatched bases: 12. Germline V lookup: CDR1 SQVTM, CDR2 ANQGSEA. The chain's CDR3 is CSVLPSSGGPGELFF. The CDR3 DNA is TGCAGCGTTCTACCTTCTAGCGGAGGCCCCGGGGAGCTGTTTTTT.

Here the CDR3 reads CSTGGGQETQYF. CDR3 DNA sequence: TGCAGTACAGGGGGCGGCCAAGAGACCCAGTACTTC. The chain links TRBV29-1 to TRBJ2-5; 9 nucleotides line up with TRBD1. Looked up from germline, CDR1 is SQVTM and CDR2 is ANQGSEA. The length of the CDR3 is 12 residues.

This clone was recorded a few times. This chain connects TRBV19 to TRBJ2-7; TRBD1 agrees at 10 bases. Germline assignment: CDR1 LNHDA and CDR2 SQIVND (reference sequence). The CDR3 sequence is 15 residues long. J lost 2 bases, V lost 6 bases, and 7 bases had no gene match. CDR3 sequence reads: CASSRPGTGAYEQYF. As DNA, the CDR3 is TGTGCCAGTAGCCGGCCGGGGACAGGGGCCTACGAGCAGTACTTC.

This clone was counted between two and nine times. This rearrangement joins TRBV2 to TRBJ2-1; 10 bases match TRBD1. Unmatched junction bases numbered 12, after V lost 4 bases and J lost 0 bases. Germline V gene lookup returns CDR1 SNHLY and CDR2 FYNNEI. The CDR3 contains 19 residues. The CDR3 bases are TGTGCCAGCAGTGTAGACCGGACAGGGGGTTCAAGCTCCTACAATGAGCAGTTCTTC. Translating gives CASSVDRTGGSSSYNEQFF.

There are a few counts of this clone. The rearrangement uses TRBV5-6 and TRBJ2-7; 8 nucleotides agree with TRBD1. The CDR3 runs to 15 residues. The V gene's germline CDR1 is SGHDT and CDR2 YYEEEE. V shed 4 bases, J shed 4 bases, and the junction held 10 bases outside the gene matches. CDR3 loop: CASSPLPGQGYEQYF. In nucleotides, the CDR3 is TGTGCCAGCAGCCCACTTCCCGGACAGGGTTACGAGCAGTACTTC. The full variable domain, completed using reference TRBV5-6 and TRBJ2-7, is DAGVTQSPTHLIKTRGQQVTLRCSPKSGHDTVSWYQQALGQGPQFIFQYYEEEERQRGNFPDRFSGHQFPNYSSELNVNALLLGDSALYLCASSPLPGQGYEQYFGPGTRLTVT.

The rearrangement joins TRBV2 to TRBJ2-3; 7 bases match TRBD1. Germline V CDR1 and CDR2: SNHLY, FYNNEI. The CDR3 is made up of 14 amino acids. After removal of 8 bases from V and 3 bases from J, the junction contained 8 bases not matched to a gene. The CDR3 loop is CASGLQGPTDTQYF. For the CDR3, the DNA is TGTGCCAGCGGGTTACAGGGGCCTACAGATACGCAGTATTTT.

The chain links TRBV30 to TRBJ2-5, with 11 bases identical to TRBD2. The germline V gene has CDR1 GTSNPN and CDR2 SVGIG (reference sequence). Trimming at V came to 3 bases and at J to 5 bases, leaving 2 bases not matched to a gene. This CDR3 is 13 amino acids long. Here the CDR3 DNA reads TGTGCCTGGAGACTAGCGGGAGTGGAGACCCAGTACTTC. Translated, it gives CAWRLAGVETQYF.

In nucleotides, the CDR3 is TGTGCCAGCTCACCCAGACAGGAGATGAACACTGAAGCTTTCTTT. It is translated as CASSPRQEMNTEAFF. The rearrangement uses TRBV18 and TRBJ1-1; D is perhaps TRBD1 (6 bases). The CDR3 length is 15 residues. V gave up 3 bases and J gave up 0 bases, with 11 bases separating them. Germline values: CDR1 KGHSH, CDR2 LQKENI.

This clone was seen a handful of times. The CDR3 region is CSARDLREQFF. As DNA, the CDR3 is TGCAGTGCTAGAGATCTCCGGGAGCAGTTCTTC. The chain recombines TRBV20-1 with TRBJ2-1; no definite D call. There are 11 residues in the CDR3. Germline-derived CDR1 and CDR2 are DFQATT and SNEGSKA (reference sequence). The V and J ends lost 0 bases and 10 bases respectively, with 7 bases between them.

The rearrangement joins TRBV19 to TRBJ1-1; D perhaps matches TRBD1 (6 bases). This CDR3 has 12 residues. CDR1 and CDR2 (germline): LNHDA, SQIVND (reference sequence). The V gene lost 4 bases and the J gene lost 9 bases, with 12 bases spanning the gap. Written as DNA, the CDR3 is TGTGCCAGTAGTACCAACAGGGCCCAAGCTTTCTTT. Residues: CASSTNRAQAFF.

Turning to this clone: The same CDR3 also results from other DNA sequences found in this sample. The rearrangement joins TRBV5-1 to TRBJ2-5; D is possibly TRBD1 (6 bases). Germline CDR1 SGHRS, CDR2 YFSETQ. With 2 bases removed from V and 5 bases from J, the gap between germline ends came to 10 bases. This CDR3 comprises 13 residues. The CDR3 coding sequence is TGCGCCAGCAGCTTCGAGGGGGAGGAGACCCAGTACTTC. Protein product: CASSFEGEETQYF.

This clone was seen more than once but under ten times. The gene calls are TRBV11-2 and TRBJ2-7, with 7 bases matching TRBD2. Germline V gene sequence: CDR1 SGHAT, CDR2 FQNNGV. The length of the CDR3 is 16 residues. Trimming cost V 5 bases and J 2 bases; bases outside gene matches: 12. The CDR3 DNA reads as TGTGCCAGCAGCCCCCTGGCAAGGGAGGGGACCTACGAGCAGTACTTC. Amino acids: CASSPLAREGTYEQYF.

This rearrangement joins TRBV5-5 to TRBJ2-7, with 9 nucleotides matching TRBD1. V dropped 1 base and J dropped 2; count of bases not matched to a gene: 4. The CDR3 contains 15 residues. Germline loops: CDR1 SGHKS, CDR2 YYEKEE (reference sequence). The CDR3 protein is CASSLMGQGTYEQYF. In DNA, the CDR3 is TGTGCCAGCAGCTTGATGGGACAGGGCACCTACGAGCAGTACTTC. Full variable domain (outside the CDR3, taken from reference TRBV5-5 and TRBJ2-7): DAGVTQSPTHLIKTRGQQVTLRCSPISGHKSVSWYQQVLGQGPQFIFQYYEKEERGRGNFPDRFSARQFPNYSSELNVNALLLGDSALYLCASSLMGQGTYEQYFGPGTRLTVT.

V and J are TRBV29-1 and TRBJ1-1, with D uncertain. V was clipped by 3 bases and J by 1 base, with 9 bases between them. CDR3 length equals 13 residues. Germline values: CDR1 SQVTM, CDR2 ANQGSEA. This chain's CDR3 is CSVDGLPNTEAFF. The CDR3 region has the DNA TGCAGCGTTGACGGTCTGCCGAACACTGAAGCTTTCTTT.

This rearrangement joins TRBV13 to TRBJ1-2, with TRBD1 matching 7 bases. Per the germline V gene, CDR1 is PRHDT and CDR2 is FYEKMQ (reference sequence). Trimming at V came to 3 bases and at J to 8 bases, leaving 6 bases not matched to a gene. The CDR3 loop spans 13 amino acids. CDR3 DNA: TGTGCCAGCAGCTTTCAAACAGGGGAAGGCTACACCTTC. It encodes CASSFQTGEGYTF.

The sample holds a few counts of this clone. The V gene is TRBV5-1, the J gene TRBJ2-3, with TRBD1 matching 11 bases. CDR1 and CDR2 from the germline V gene are SGHRS and YFSETQ. CDR3 length equals 14 residues. V shed 4 bases, J shed 4 bases, and the junction held 2 bases outside the gene matches. CDR3 bases: TGCGCCAGCAGCCCGGGACAGGGGGCAGATACGCAGTATTTT. This sequence encodes CASSPGQGADTQYF. The variable domain in full, completed from reference TRBV5-1 and TRBJ2-3, reads KAGVTQTPRYLIKTRGQQVTLSCSPISGHRSVSWYQQTPGQGLQFLFEYFSETQRNKGNFPGRFSGRQFSNSRSEMNVSTLELGDSALYLCASSPGQGADTQYFGPGTRLTVL.

This chain uses TRBV6-5 with TRBJ2-4; D possibly corresponds to TRBD1 (5 bases). The CDR3 is 15 residues long. Trimming stripped 8 bases from V and 0 bases from J, with 14 bases between. Germline CDR1 and CDR2: MNHEY and SVGAGI. The CDR3 spells CASGAYAQAKNIQYF. Here the CDR3 DNA reads TGTGCCAGCGGGGCCTACGCTCAAGCCAAAAACATTCAGTACTTC.

The chain links TRBV7-9 to TRBJ1-1, with a weak D call TRBD1 (5 bases). This CDR3 comprises 15 residues. CDR1 is SEHNR, CDR2 FQNEAQ, per germline (reference sequence). The ends were cut back, 5 bases at V and 4 bases at J, with 17 bases in the middle. The CDR3 loop reads CASSPKNRFSTEAFF. The CDR3 coding sequence is TGTGCCAGCAGCCCAAAAAACAGGTTTAGCACTGAAGCTTTCTTT.